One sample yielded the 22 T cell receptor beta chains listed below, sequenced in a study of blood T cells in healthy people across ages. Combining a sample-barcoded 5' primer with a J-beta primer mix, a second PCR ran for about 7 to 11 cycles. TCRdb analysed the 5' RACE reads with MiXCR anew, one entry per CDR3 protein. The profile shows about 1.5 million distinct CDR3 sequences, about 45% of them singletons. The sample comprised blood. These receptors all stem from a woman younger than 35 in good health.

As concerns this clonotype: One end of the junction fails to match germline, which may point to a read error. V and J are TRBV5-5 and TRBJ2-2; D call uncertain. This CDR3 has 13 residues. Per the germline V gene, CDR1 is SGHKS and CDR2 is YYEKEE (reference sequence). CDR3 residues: CVSSPSSSGELFF. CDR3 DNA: TGTGTCAGCAGCCCAAGTAGTTCCGGGGAGCTGTTTTTT.

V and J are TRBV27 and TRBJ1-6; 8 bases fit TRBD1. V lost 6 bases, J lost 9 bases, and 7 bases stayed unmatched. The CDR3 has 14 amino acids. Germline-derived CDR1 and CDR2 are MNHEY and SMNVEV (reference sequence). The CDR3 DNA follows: TGTGCCAGCAGCCAGACAGGGGAAGTTTCACCCCTCCACTTT. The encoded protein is CASSQTGEVSPLHF.

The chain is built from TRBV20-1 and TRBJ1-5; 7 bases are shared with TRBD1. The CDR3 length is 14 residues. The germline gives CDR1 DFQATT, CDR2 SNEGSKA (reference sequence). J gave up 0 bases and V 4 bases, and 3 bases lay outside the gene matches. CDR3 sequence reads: CSATRGGSNQPQHF. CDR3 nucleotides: TGCAGTGCTACCAGGGGGGGTAGCAATCAGCCCCAGCATTTT.

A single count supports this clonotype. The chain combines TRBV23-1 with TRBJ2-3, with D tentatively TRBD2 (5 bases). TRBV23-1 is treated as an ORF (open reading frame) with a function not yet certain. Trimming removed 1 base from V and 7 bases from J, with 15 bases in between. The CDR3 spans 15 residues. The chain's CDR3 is CASSQFRPGKYTQYF. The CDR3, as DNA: TGCGCCAGCAGTCAATTTCGGCCGGGGAAGTATACGCAGTATTTT.

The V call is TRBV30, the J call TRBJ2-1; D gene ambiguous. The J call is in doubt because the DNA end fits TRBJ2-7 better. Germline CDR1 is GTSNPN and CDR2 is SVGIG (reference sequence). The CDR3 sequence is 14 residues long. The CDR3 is CAFQPETSYNEQYF. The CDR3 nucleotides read TGTGCATTCCAACCAGAGACCTCCTACAATGAGCAGTACTTC.

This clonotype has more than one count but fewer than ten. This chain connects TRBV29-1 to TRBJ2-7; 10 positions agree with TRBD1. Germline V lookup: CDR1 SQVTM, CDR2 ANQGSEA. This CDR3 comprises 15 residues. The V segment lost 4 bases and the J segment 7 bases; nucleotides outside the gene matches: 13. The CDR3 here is CSVGGGTGAHNEQYF. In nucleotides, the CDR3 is TGCAGCGTTGGGGGGGGGACAGGGGCACACAATGAGCAGTACTTC.

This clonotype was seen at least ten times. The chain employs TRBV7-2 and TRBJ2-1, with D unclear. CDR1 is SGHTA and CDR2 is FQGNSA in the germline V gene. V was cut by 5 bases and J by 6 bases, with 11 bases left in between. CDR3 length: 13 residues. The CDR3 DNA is TGTGCCAGCAGCGTAAAAGCCCTCAATGAGCAGTTCTTC. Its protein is CASSVKALNEQFF.

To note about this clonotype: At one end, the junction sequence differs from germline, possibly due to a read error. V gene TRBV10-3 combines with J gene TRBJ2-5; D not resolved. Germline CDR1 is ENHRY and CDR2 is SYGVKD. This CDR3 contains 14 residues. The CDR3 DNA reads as TGTGCCATCAGTGAGTCTGGTAGTCAAGGGACCCAGTACTTC. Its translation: CAISESGSQGTQYF.

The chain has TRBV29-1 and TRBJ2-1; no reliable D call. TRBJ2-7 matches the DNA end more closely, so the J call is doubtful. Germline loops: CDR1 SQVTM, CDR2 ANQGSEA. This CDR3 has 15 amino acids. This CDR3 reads CSVELAGRSYNEQYF. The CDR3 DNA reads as TGCAGCGTTGAGTTGGCAGGCCGCTCCTACAATGAGCAGTACTTC.

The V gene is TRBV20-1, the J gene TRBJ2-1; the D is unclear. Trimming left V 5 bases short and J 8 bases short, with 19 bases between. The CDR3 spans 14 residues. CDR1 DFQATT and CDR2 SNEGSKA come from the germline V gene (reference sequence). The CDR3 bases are TGCAGTGCTGTAACTTCGATTTGGAGCGATGAGCAGTTCTTC. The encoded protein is CSAVTSIWSDEQFF.

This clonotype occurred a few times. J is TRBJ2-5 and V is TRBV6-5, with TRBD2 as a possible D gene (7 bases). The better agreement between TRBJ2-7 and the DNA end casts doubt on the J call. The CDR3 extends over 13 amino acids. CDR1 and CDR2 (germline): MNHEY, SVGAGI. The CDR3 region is CASSYGGAHEQYF. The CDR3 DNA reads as TGTGCCAGCAGTTATGGGGGGGCCCACGAGCAGTACTTC.

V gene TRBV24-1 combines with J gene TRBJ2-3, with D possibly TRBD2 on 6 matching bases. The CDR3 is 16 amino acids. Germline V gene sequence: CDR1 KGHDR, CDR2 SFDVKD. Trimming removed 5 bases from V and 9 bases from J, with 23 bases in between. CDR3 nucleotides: TGTGCCACCAGTGCCCCCGCCGGGGGTTTAGAAGTAACGCAGTATTTT. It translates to CATSAPAGGLEVTQYF.

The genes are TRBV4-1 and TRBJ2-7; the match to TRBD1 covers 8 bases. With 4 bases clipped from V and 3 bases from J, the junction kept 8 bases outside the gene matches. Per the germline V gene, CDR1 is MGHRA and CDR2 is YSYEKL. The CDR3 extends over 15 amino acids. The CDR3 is CASSLGQGLLYEQYF. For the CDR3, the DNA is TGCGCCAGCAGCCTCGGACAGGGTCTACTCTACGAGCAGTACTTC.

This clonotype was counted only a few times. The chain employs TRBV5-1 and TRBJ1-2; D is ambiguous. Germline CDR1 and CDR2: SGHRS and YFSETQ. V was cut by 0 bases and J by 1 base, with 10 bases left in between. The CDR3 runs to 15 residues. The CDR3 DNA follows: TGCGCCAGCAGCTTGGCCGGTCTCCTTAACTATGGCTACACCTTC. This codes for CASSLAGLLNYGYTF. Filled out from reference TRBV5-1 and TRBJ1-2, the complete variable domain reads KAGVTQTPRYLIKTRGQQVTLSCSPISGHRSVSWYQQTPGQGLQFLFEYFSETQRNKGNFPGRFSGRQFSNSRSEMNVSTLELGDSALYLCASSLAGLLNYGYTFGSGTRLTVV.

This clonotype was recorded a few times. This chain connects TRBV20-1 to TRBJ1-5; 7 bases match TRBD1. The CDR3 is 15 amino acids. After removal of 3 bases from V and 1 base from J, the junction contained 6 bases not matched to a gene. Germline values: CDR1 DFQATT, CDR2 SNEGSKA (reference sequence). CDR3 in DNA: TGCAGTGCTAGTTCAGGGGGTGGAAGCAATCAGCCCCAGCATTTT. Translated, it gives CSASSGGGSNQPQHF.

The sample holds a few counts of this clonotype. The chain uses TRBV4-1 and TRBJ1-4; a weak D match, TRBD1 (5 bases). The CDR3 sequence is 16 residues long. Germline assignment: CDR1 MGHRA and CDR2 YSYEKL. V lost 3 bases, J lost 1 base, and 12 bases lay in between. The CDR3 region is CASSQSGTLTNEKLFF. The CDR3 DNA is TGCGCCAGCAGCCAGTCCGGGACCTTAACTAATGAAAAACTGTTTTTT.

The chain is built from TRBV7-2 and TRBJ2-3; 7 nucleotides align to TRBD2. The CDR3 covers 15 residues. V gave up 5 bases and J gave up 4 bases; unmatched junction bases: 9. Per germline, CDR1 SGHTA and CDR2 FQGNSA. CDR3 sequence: CASSQERLAADTQYF. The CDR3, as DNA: TGTGCCAGCAGCCAAGAAAGACTAGCCGCAGATACGCAGTATTTT.

The CDR3 bases are TGTGCCAGCAGCGTAGGTTGGGGGGATCAGCCCCAGCATTTT. Encoded protein: CASSVGWGDQPQHF. The chain is built from TRBV9 and TRBJ1-5, with D possibly matching TRBD1 (5 bases). The V end was cut by 0 bases, the J end by 5 bases, with 9 bases between. Germline V gene data show CDR1 as SGDLS and CDR2 as YYNGEE. The CDR3 extends over 14 amino acids.

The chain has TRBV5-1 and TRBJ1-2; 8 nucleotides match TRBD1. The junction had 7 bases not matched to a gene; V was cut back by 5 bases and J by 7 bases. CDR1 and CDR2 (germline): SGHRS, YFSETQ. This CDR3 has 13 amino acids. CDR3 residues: CASSGQGGVGYTF. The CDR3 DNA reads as TGCGCCAGCAGTGGACAGGGCGGTGTTGGCTACACCTTC.

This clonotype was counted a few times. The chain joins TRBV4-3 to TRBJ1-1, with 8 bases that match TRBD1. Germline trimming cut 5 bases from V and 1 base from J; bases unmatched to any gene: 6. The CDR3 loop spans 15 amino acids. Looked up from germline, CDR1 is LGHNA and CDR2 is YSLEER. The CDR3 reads CASSVRQGTNTEAFF. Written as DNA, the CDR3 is TGCGCCAGCAGCGTCAGACAGGGGACGAACACTGAAGCTTTCTTT.

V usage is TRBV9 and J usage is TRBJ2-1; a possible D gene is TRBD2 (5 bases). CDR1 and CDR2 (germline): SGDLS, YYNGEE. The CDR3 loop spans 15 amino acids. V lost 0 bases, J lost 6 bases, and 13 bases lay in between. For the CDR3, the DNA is TGTGCCAGCAGCGTAGGGGGAGTGCCCTTCAATGAGCAGTTCTTC. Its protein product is CASSVGGVPFNEQFF.

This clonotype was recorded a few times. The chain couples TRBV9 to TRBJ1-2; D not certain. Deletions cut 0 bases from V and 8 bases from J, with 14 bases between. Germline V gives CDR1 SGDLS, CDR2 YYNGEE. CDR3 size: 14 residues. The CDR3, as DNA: TGTGCCAGCAGCGTAGATGAAGCCTCCCGGGGCTACACCTTC. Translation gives CASSVDEASRGYTF.